A selection of T cell receptor beta chains follows, all from one sample in a study of shared clonotypes between healthy human individuals. Repertoires were generated with immunoSEQ multiplex PCR, while TCRdb's copy carries only in-frame clones and drops some. The sample carries over 2 million clones, roughly 95% recorded once. The sequenced material came from naive CD8+ T cells sorted from blood. The source is a man between 18 and 35 years old in good health. Each CDR3 is given with its conserved first and last residue.

j_call | v_call | cdr3_aa
TRBJ2-5 | TRBV4-1 | CASSHLQETQYF
TRBJ2-7 | TRBV6-1 | CASRRQGTNEQYF
TRBJ1-1 | TRBV2 | CASSPGDTEAFF
TRBJ1-6 | TRBV10-1 | CASSESARGNSPLHF
TRBJ2-1 | TRBV6-1 | CASTEAGGSSYNEQFF
TRBJ2-1 | TRBV4-1 | CASSQTTVDEQFF
TRBJ2-7 | TRBV5-6 | CASSGYRGFEQYF
TRBJ2-7 | TRBV27 | CASSAYSSSYEQYF
TRBJ1-2 | TRBV6-5 | CASSPGTGVYGYTF
TRBJ2-1 | TRBV19 | CASSIAPNFYNEQFF
TRBJ2-5 | TRBV14 | CASRALLQETQYF
TRBJ2-3 | TRBV7-9 | CASTWGGLDTDTQYF
TRBJ2-7 | TRBV13 | CASSSGTGRYEQYF
TRBJ2-1 | TRBV6-1 | CASSALTISDTSYNEQFF
TRBJ1-1 | TRBV7-2 | CASSWDLFNTEAFF
TRBJ1-2 | TRBV11-2 | CASSLGGTGTYGYTF
TRBJ2-7 | TRBV7-9 | CASSPWGSSYEQYF
TRBJ1-5 | TRBV2 | CASSDSVSSNQPQHF
TRBJ2-3 | TRBV4-3 | CASSQQTSGSFADTQYF
TRBJ2-7 | TRBV10-3 | CAISEKSTYEQYF
TRBJ2-2 | TRBV13 | CASSPTTNTGELFF
TRBJ2-7 | TRBV10-2 | CASSESTSGGTYEQYF
TRBJ1-2 | TRBV5-6 | CASSLDMSNYGYTF
TRBJ2-1 | TRBV4-2 | CASSQEESLAEYNEQFF
TRBJ2-7 | TRBV28 | CASSDREKDYEQYF
TRBJ2-7 | TRBV7-9 | CASGAAPSYEQYF
TRBJ1-2 | TRBV29-1 | CSVEDGDNYGYTF
TRBJ2-7 | TRBV11-3 | CASSLRENGYEQYF
TRBJ2-1 | TRBV27 | CASSLPNRLAGGPHEQFF
TRBJ1-1 | TRBV4-1 | CASSQETAMNTEAFF
TRBJ2-1 | TRBV6-1 | CASSRTSESYNEQFF
TRBJ2-1 | TRBV13 | CASSLTQGAHNEQFF
TRBJ1-4 | TRBV19 | CASSTGDWAGNEKLFF
TRBJ2-2 | TRBV15 | CATSRGPRLGLGTGELFF
TRBJ2-3 | TRBV4-3 | CASSRTSGRADTQYF
TRBJ2-3 | TRBV13 | CASSYGLAAEDTQYF
TRBJ2-7 | TRBV5-6 | CASSFPSGGIIEQYF
TRBJ2-7 | TRBV5-1 | CASSLRRQGALYEQYF
TRBJ2-7 | TRBV5-6 | CASSLSARAYEQYF
TRBJ1-2 | TRBV7-2 | CASSQEGQAGYGYTF
TRBJ1-6 | TRBV27 | CASSFFGGNSPLHF
TRBJ2-7 | TRBV5-8 | CASSFPSVDYEQYF
TRBJ2-7 | TRBV13 | CASSWAGNYEQYF
TRBJ2-7 | TRBV27 | CASSLSYSYEQYF
TRBJ2-3 | TRBV7-2 | CASREIAGRTDTQYF
TRBJ2-2 | TRBV7-9 | CASSLVLAVKTGELFF